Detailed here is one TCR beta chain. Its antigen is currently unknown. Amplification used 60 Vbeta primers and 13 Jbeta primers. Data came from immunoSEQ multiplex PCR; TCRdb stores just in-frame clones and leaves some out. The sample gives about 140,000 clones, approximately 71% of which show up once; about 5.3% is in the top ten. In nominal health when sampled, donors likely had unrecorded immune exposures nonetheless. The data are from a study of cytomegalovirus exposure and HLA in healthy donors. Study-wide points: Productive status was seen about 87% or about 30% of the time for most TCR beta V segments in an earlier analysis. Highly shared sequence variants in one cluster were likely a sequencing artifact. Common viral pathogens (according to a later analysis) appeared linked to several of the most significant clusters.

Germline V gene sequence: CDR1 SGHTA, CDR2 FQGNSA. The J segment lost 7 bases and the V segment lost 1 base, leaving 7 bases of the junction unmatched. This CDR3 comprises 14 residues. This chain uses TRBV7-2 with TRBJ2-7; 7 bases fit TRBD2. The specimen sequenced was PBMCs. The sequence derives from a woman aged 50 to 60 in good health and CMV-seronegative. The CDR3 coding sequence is TGTGCCAGCAGCTTAGGGGGAGGGAATAAAGAGCAGTACTTC. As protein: CASSLGGGNKEQYF. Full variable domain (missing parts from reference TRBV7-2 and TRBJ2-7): GAGVSQSPSNKVTEKGKDVELRCDPISGHTALYWYRQSLGQGLEFLIYFQGNSAPDKSGLPSDRFSAERTGGSVSTLTIQRTQQEDSAVYLCASSLGGGNKEQYFGPGTRLTVT.